The T cell receptor beta chain under discussion was sequenced for a study of T cells in localized non-small cell lung cancer. The V gene's germline CDR1 is LNHNV and CDR2 YYDKDF (reference sequence). This CDR3 contains 12 residues. After removal of 11 bases from V and 5 bases from J, the junction contained 8 bases not matched to a gene. Clones were sequenced by immunoSEQ multiplex PCR, and TCRdb holds only the in-frame ones, with some missing. Among more than 25,000 clones listed, about 88% were seen once. The chain recombines TRBV15 with TRBJ2-7; the match to TRBD1 covers 8 bases. This receptor was identified in an older female donor with stage III squamous cell lung carcinoma. The sequenced sample was peripheral blood, obtained before any cancer treatment. In DNA form, the CDR3 reads TGTGCCTTTTCGAGGACAGGGAACGAGCAGTACTTC. Translation: CAFSRTGNEQYF.